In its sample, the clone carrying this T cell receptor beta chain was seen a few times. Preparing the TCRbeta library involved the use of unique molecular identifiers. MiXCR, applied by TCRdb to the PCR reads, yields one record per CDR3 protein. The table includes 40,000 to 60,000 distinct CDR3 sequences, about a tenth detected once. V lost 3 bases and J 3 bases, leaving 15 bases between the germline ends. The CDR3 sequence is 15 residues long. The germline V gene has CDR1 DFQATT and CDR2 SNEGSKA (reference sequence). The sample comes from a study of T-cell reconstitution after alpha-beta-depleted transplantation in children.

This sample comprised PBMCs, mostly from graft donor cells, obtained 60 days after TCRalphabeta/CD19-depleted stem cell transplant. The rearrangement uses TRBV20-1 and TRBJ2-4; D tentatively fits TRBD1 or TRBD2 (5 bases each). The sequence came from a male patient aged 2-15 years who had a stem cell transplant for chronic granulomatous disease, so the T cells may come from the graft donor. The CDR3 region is CSASGPGTGKNIQYF. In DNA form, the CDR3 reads TGCAGTGCTAGTGGGCCCGGGACGGGCAAAAACATTCAGTACTTC.